A selection of T cell receptor beta chains follows, all from one sample in a study of high-grade serous ovarian cancer treatment subgroups. Data came from immunoSEQ multiplex PCR; TCRdb stores just in-frame clones and leaves some out. Of more than 8,000 clones listed, around 68% were seen once; the top ten hold 3.5% to 5%. Sample: tumor tissue. The source of these receptors is a human donor with high-grade serous ovarian cancer. CDR3s include the opening cysteine and the closing phenylalanine or tryptophan. The D gene is left open where the match is weak. The size field is filled for only some rows; it gives once, few, many or a size class.

CDR3 length: 14
J gene: TRBJ2-1
V gene: TRBV7-3
D gene: TRBD2
clone size: NA
CDR3 DNA: TGTGCCAGCAGCCCCACTAGCGGGGGCAATGAGCAGTTCTTC
CDR3 protein: CASSPTSGGNEQFF

CDR3 length: 16
J gene: TRBJ2-7
V gene: TRBV4-3
D gene: TRBD1
clone size: NA
CDR3 DNA: TGCGCCAGCAGCCAACTGCCAGGACAGGCGTCTGACGAGCAGTACTTC
CDR3 protein: CASSQLPGQASDEQYF

CDR3 length: 16
J gene: TRBJ2-7
V gene: TRBV6-5
D gene: TRBD1
clone size: NA
CDR3 DNA: TGTGCCAGCAGTTACTCGGGACAGGGCTCAACTTACGAGCAGTACTTC
CDR3 protein: CASSYSGQGSTYEQYF

CDR3 length: 14
J gene: TRBJ1-4
V gene: TRBV7-2
D gene: NA
clone size: few
CDR3 DNA: TGTGCCAGCAGCCCGACGGGGATCCGAGAAAAACTGTTTTTT
CDR3 protein: CASSPTGIREKLFF

CDR3 length: 14
J gene: TRBJ1-3
V gene: TRBV10-3
D gene: NA
clone size: NA
CDR3 DNA: TGTGCCATCAGTGAAGACGGAGCTGGAAACACCATATATTTT
CDR3 protein: CAISEDGAGNTIYF

CDR3 length: 13
J gene: TRBJ2-5
V gene: TRBV7-2
D gene: TRBD1
clone size: NA
CDR3 DNA: TGTGCCAGCAGCTGGGGACAGGGAGAGACCCAGTACTTC
CDR3 protein: CASSWGQGETQYF

CDR3 length: 13
J gene: TRBJ1-2
V gene: TRBV27
D gene: NA
clone size: NA
CDR3 DNA: TGTGCCAGCAGTTTAGGGACATTCTATGGCTACACCTTC
CDR3 protein: CASSLGTFYGYTF

CDR3 length: 15
J gene: TRBJ1-2
V gene: TRBV11-3
D gene: NA
clone size: NA
CDR3 DNA: TGTGCCAGCAGCTTAGACAGCCAGACTAACTATGGCTACACCTTC
CDR3 protein: CASSLDSQTNYGYTF

CDR3 length: 12
J gene: TRBJ1-3
V gene: TRBV29-1
D gene: TRBD1
clone size: NA
CDR3 DNA: TGCAGCGTTGTACAGGGGGGAAACACCATATATTTT
CDR3 protein: CSVVQGGNTIYF

CDR3 length: 10
J gene: TRBJ1-1
V gene: TRBV30
D gene: TRBD1
clone size: NA
CDR3 DNA: TGTGCCTTCGGACAGGTTGAAGCTTTCTTT
CDR3 protein: CAFGQVEAFF

CDR3 length: 13
J gene: TRBJ2-1
V gene: TRBV6-5
D gene: TRBD1
clone size: NA
CDR3 DNA: TGTGCCAGCAGTAGGACAGGCTACAATGAGCAGTTCTTC
CDR3 protein: CASSRTGYNEQFF

CDR3 length: 14
J gene: TRBJ2-3
V gene: TRBV4-3
D gene: NA
clone size: NA
CDR3 DNA: TGCGCCAGCAGCCCCGACTGGAACACAGATACGCAGTATTTT
CDR3 protein: CASSPDWNTDTQYF

CDR3 length: 15
J gene: TRBJ2-3
V gene: TRBV4-2
D gene: NA
clone size: NA
CDR3 DNA: TGTGCCAGCAGCCAAAGCCAGGCAAACACAGATACGCAGTATTTT
CDR3 protein: CASSQSQANTDTQYF

CDR3 length: 14
J gene: TRBJ2-1
V gene: TRBV6-5
D gene: TRBD1
clone size: NA
CDR3 DNA: TGTGCCAGCAGTTACCAGGGGGCCTACAATGAGCAGTTCTTC
CDR3 protein: CASSYQGAYNEQFF

CDR3 length: 14
J gene: TRBJ1-2
V gene: TRBV7-2
D gene: NA
clone size: medium-sized
CDR3 DNA: TGTGCCAGCAGCGGTCGGGCGATTAACTATGGCTACACCTTC
CDR3 protein: CASSGRAINYGYTF

CDR3 length: 15
J gene: TRBJ1-1
V gene: TRBV6-5
D gene: TRBD1
clone size: few
CDR3 DNA: TGTGCCAGCACCAATGCAGGGGGCGGAGGCACTGAAGCTTTCTTT
CDR3 protein: CASTNAGGGGTEAFF

CDR3 length: 15
J gene: TRBJ1-1
V gene: TRBV9
D gene: NA
clone size: NA
CDR3 DNA: TGTGCCAGCAGCTCCCGGACAGAAGTTAACACTGAAGCTTTCTTT
CDR3 protein: CASSSRTEVNTEAFF

CDR3 length: 12
J gene: TRBJ2-2
V gene: TRBV29-1
D gene: TRBD1
clone size: NA
CDR3 DNA: TGCAGCGGAAGACAGGGGGCCGGGGAGCTGTTTTTT
CDR3 protein: CSGRQGAGELFF

CDR3 length: 18
J gene: TRBJ2-5
V gene: TRBV11-3
D gene: TRBD2
clone size: NA
CDR3 DNA: TGTGCCAGCAGCTTAGGGGACTACCCCTTACTGTACCAAGAGACCCAGTACTTC
CDR3 protein: CASSLGDYPLLYQETQYF

CDR3 length: 16
J gene: TRBJ2-2
V gene: TRBV28
D gene: NA
clone size: NA
CDR3 DNA: TGTGCCAGCAGTTTGTCCGGGACGGCCAAGACCGGGGAGCTGTTTTTT
CDR3 protein: CASSLSGTAKTGELFF

CDR3 length: 15
J gene: TRBJ2-1
V gene: TRBV13
D gene: NA
clone size: few
CDR3 DNA: TGTGCCAGCAGCTTAGGCCTAAGCTCCTACAATGAGCAGTTCTTC
CDR3 protein: CASSLGLSSYNEQFF

CDR3 length: 13
J gene: TRBJ1-5
V gene: TRBV28
D gene: NA
clone size: once
CDR3 DNA: TGTGCCAGCAGTTTAAGCGGCCATCAGCCCCAGCATTTT
CDR3 protein: CASSLSGHQPQHF

CDR3 length: 14
J gene: TRBJ1-2
V gene: TRBV28
D gene: TRBD1
clone size: NA
CDR3 DNA: TGTGCCAGCAGTTTGATAGACAGGGATGGTGGCTACACCTTC
CDR3 protein: CASSLIDRDGGYTF

CDR3 length: 17
J gene: TRBJ2-1
V gene: TRBV7-2
D gene: TRBD1
clone size: few
CDR3 DNA: TGTGCCAGCAGCTTAGGGGACAGGGGACCTCTGGGCAATGAGCAGTTCTTC
CDR3 protein: CASSLGDRGPLGNEQFF

CDR3 length: 16
J gene: TRBJ2-2
V gene: TRBV18
D gene: NA
clone size: few
CDR3 DNA: TGTGCCAGCTCACCAACATGGAGGGGGAACACCGGGGAGCTGTTTTTT
CDR3 protein: CASSPTWRGNTGELFF

CDR3 length: 16
J gene: TRBJ2-1
V gene: TRBV7-8
D gene: TRBD2
clone size: NA
CDR3 DNA: TGTGCCAGCAGCTTTCAACTAGCGGCAGGCTCCCCGGAGCAGTTCTTC
CDR3 protein: CASSFQLAAGSPEQFF

CDR3 length: 15
J gene: TRBJ2-3
V gene: TRBV7-9
D gene: TRBD1
clone size: NA
CDR3 DNA: TGTGCCAGCAGCCCCCGGGACAGGGGAGGAGATACGCAGTATTTT
CDR3 protein: CASSPRDRGGDTQYF

CDR3 length: 15
J gene: TRBJ1-4
V gene: TRBV13
D gene: TRBD1
clone size: NA
CDR3 DNA: TGTGCCAGCAGCTCCCGACAGGGTTGGAGTGAAAAACTGTTTTTT
CDR3 protein: CASSSRQGWSEKLFF

CDR3 length: 15
J gene: TRBJ2-7
V gene: TRBV5-6
D gene: TRBD2
clone size: NA
CDR3 DNA: TGTGCCAGCAGCGACGGGACTAGGGACTCCTACGAGCAGTACTTC
CDR3 protein: CASSDGTRDSYEQYF

CDR3 length: 16
J gene: TRBJ2-7
V gene: TRBV7-6
D gene: TRBD1
clone size: NA
CDR3 DNA: TGTGCCAGCAGCCGCACAACAGGGGGCAGGGCACGCGAGCAGTACTTC
CDR3 protein: CASSRTTGGRAREQYF

CDR3 length: 12
J gene: TRBJ1-3
V gene: TRBV6-6
D gene: NA
clone size: NA
CDR3 DNA: TGTGCCAGCATCGAGGTGGGAAACACCATATATTTT
CDR3 protein: CASIEVGNTIYF

CDR3 length: 14
J gene: TRBJ1-6
V gene: TRBV7-6
D gene: NA
clone size: once
CDR3 DNA: TGTGCCAGCAGTGAGCAGGAGGATAATTCACCCCTCCACTTT
CDR3 protein: CASSEQEDNSPLHF

CDR3 length: 13
J gene: TRBJ1-1
V gene: TRBV4-2
D gene: NA
clone size: medium-sized
CDR3 DNA: TGTGCCAGCAGGTTTTCGGAGAACACTGAAGCTTTCTTT
CDR3 protein: CASRFSENTEAFF

CDR3 length: 12
J gene: TRBJ1-3
V gene: TRBV7-9
D gene: NA
clone size: NA
CDR3 DNA: TGTGCCAGCGAGGGATATGGAAACACCATATATTTT
CDR3 protein: CASEGYGNTIYF

CDR3 length: 13
J gene: TRBJ2-2
V gene: TRBV7-8
D gene: NA
clone size: few
CDR3 DNA: TGTGCCAGCAGGAGCGGAATCACCGGGGAGCTGTTTTTT
CDR3 protein: CASRSGITGELFF

CDR3 length: 16
J gene: TRBJ2-1
V gene: TRBV13
D gene: NA
clone size: NA
CDR3 DNA: TGTGCCAGCAGCTTAATGGTGGGAGGGGGATACAATGAGCAGTTCTTC
CDR3 protein: CASSLMVGGGYNEQFF

CDR3 length: 13
J gene: TRBJ2-7
V gene: TRBV10-3
D gene: TRBD2
clone size: NA
CDR3 DNA: TGTGCCATCAGTGAAGCGGGATCCTACGAGCAGTACTTC
CDR3 protein: CAISEAGSYEQYF

CDR3 length: 13
J gene: TRBJ2-6
V gene: TRBV29-1
D gene: NA
clone size: NA
CDR3 DNA: TGCAGCGTTGAGGACTCTGGGGCCAACGTCCTGACTTTC
CDR3 protein: CSVEDSGANVLTF

CDR3 length: 15
J gene: TRBJ2-3
V gene: TRBV28
D gene: NA
clone size: NA
CDR3 DNA: TGTGCCAGCAGCAAGGGCAGGTCTTTCACAGATACGCAGTATTTT
CDR3 protein: CASSKGRSFTDTQYF

CDR3 length: 16
J gene: TRBJ2-1
V gene: TRBV11-2
D gene: TRBD2
clone size: once
CDR3 DNA: TGTGCCAGCAGCTTAGGACTAGCGGTTTCCTACAATGAGCAGTTCTTC
CDR3 protein: CASSLGLAVSYNEQFF

CDR3 length: 15
J gene: TRBJ2-7
V gene: TRBV19
D gene: NA
clone size: NA
CDR3 DNA: TGTGCCAGTAGTATCCAGACAGGCCTAGGAGGGGAGCAGTACTTC
CDR3 protein: CASSIQTGLGGEQYF

CDR3 length: 13
J gene: TRBJ1-4
V gene: TRBV19
D gene: NA
clone size: NA
CDR3 DNA: TGTGCCAGTAGAGGGGGGATTAATGAAAAACTGTTTTTT
CDR3 protein: CASRGGINEKLFF

CDR3 length: 15
J gene: TRBJ1-2
V gene: TRBV5-1
D gene: NA
clone size: NA
CDR3 DNA: TGCGCCAGCAGCTTGGGAACCGGGGAGATGGATGGCTACACCTTC
CDR3 protein: CASSLGTGEMDGYTF

CDR3 length: 14
J gene: TRBJ2-5
V gene: TRBV7-2
D gene: TRBD2
clone size: NA
CDR3 DNA: TGTGCCAGCAGCCCCACGGGAGGGCGGGAGACCCAGTACTTC
CDR3 protein: CASSPTGGRETQYF

CDR3 length: 15
J gene: TRBJ1-4
V gene: TRBV7-9
D gene: TRBD1
clone size: NA
CDR3 DNA: TGTGCCAGCAGCTTAGACAGGGGGAGTGGTGAAAAACTGTTTTTT
CDR3 protein: CASSLDRGSGEKLFF

CDR3 length: 14
J gene: TRBJ1-2
V gene: TRBV30
D gene: NA
clone size: NA
CDR3 DNA: TGTGCCTGGAGGGGCCAGGTAGCTAACTATGGCTACACCTTC
CDR3 protein: CAWRGQVANYGYTF

CDR3 length: 14
J gene: TRBJ2-1
V gene: TRBV28
D gene: TRBD1
clone size: NA
CDR3 DNA: TGTGCCAGCAGTTTCGAGGGGGCGCGGAATGAGCAGTTCTTC
CDR3 protein: CASSFEGARNEQFF